Below, 28 T cell receptor beta chains from the same sample are listed, as sequenced in a study of T cell responses to AZD1222 COVID-19 vaccine. TCRdb keeps only in-frame clones here, not all; method: immunoSEQ multiplex PCR. In the table there are just under 95,000 clones, approximately 91% of which are singletons. The sequenced sample was peripheral blood, obtained on day 0 of AZD1222 vaccination. All receptors come from an adult in good health.

The chain combines TRBV7-3 with TRBJ2-7; 14 bases fit TRBD2. CDR3 length: 15 amino acids. With 5 bases clipped from V and 6 bases from J, the junction kept 6 bases outside the gene matches. Germline CDR1 SGHTA, CDR2 FQGTGA. This CDR3 is CASSTTSGGAVEQYF. CDR3 nucleotide sequence: TGTGCCAGCAGCACGACTAGCGGGGGGGCAGTCGAGCAGTACTTC.

The chain employs TRBV29-1 and TRBJ1-1; D may be TRBD1 (5 bases). Germline loops: CDR1 SQVTM, CDR2 ANQGSEA. Trimming removed 0 bases from V and 5 bases from J, with 13 bases in between. CDR3 length: 14 amino acids. The CDR3 is CSVEDRRGGTEAFF. The CDR3 DNA is TGCAGCGTTGAAGATCGCCGGGGGGGGACTGAAGCTTTCTTT. Together with reference TRBV29-1 and TRBJ1-1, the CDR3 gives the full variable domain: SAVISQKPSRDICQRGTSLTIQCQVDSQVTMMFWYRQQPGQSLTLIATANQGSEATYESGFVIDKFPISRPNLTFSTLTVSNMSPEDSSIYLCSVEDRRGGTEAFFGQGTRLTVV.

CDR3 amino acids: CASSLNAATYSNQPQHF. DNA for the CDR3: TGTGCCAGCAGCTTAAACGCAGCTACCTATAGCAATCAGCCCCAGCATTTT. This sequence joins TRBV7-2 and TRBJ1-5; D gene uncertain. The CDR3 is 17 residues long. V lost 2 bases to trimming and J lost 0 bases, with 14 bases between them. Germline CDR1 is SGHTA and CDR2 is FQGNSA. The full variable domain, rest sourced from reference TRBV7-2 and TRBJ1-5, is GAGVSQSPSNKVTEKGKDVELRCDPISGHTALYWYRQSLGQGLEFLIYFQGNSAPDKSGLPSDRFSAERTGGSVSTLTIQRTQQEDSAVYLCASSLNAATYSNQPQHFGDGTRLSIL.

The chain is built from TRBV7-8 and TRBJ2-2; D perhaps matches TRBD2 (6 bases). V was cut by 0 bases and J by 6 bases, with 14 bases left in between. CDR3 length: 16 amino acids. CDR1 is SGHVS, CDR2 FQNEAQ, per germline. The CDR3 region is CASSLALLAYPGELFF. The CDR3 DNA reads TGTGCCAGCAGCTTAGCACTGCTAGCGTATCCCGGGGAGCTGTTTTTT.

This rearrangement joins TRBV5-1 to TRBJ1-6; 7 bases match TRBD1. After removal of 0 bases from V and 8 bases from J, the junction contained 5 bases not matched to a gene. Germline lookup yields CDR1 SGHRS and CDR2 YFSETQ. The CDR3 has 15 amino acids. The CDR3 region is CASSLGQGVYSPLHF. The CDR3 DNA reads as TGCGCCAGCAGCTTGGGCCAGGGGGTTTATTCACCCCTCCACTTT.

The rearrangement uses TRBV11-3 and TRBJ2-2; D might be TRBD1 or TRBD2, each matching 5 bases. Per the germline V gene, CDR1 is SGHNT and CDR2 is YENEEA. CDR3 length equals 15 residues. The germline V and J ends were trimmed by 5 bases and 0 bases, with 10 bases remaining between them. The CDR3 coding sequence is TGTGCCAGCAGCAACCGGGGCGCGAACACCGGGGAGCTGTTTTTT. Its translation is CASSNRGANTGELFF.

The gene calls are TRBV6-1 and TRBJ1-3, with a weak D call TRBD1 (5 bases). V was trimmed by 4 bases and J by 0 bases, leaving 16 bases between them. This CDR3 has 17 residues. Germline CDR1 is MNHNS and CDR2 is SASEGT. The CDR3 region is CASSGGDSGLSGNTIYF. The CDR3 DNA reads as TGTGCCAGCAGTGGAGGGGACTCCGGGCTCTCTGGAAACACCATATATTTT.

V gene TRBV28 combines with J gene TRBJ1-1; 9 bases line up with TRBD1. Germline assignment: CDR1 MDHEN and CDR2 SYDVKM. The J segment lost 5 bases and the V segment lost 6 bases, leaving 7 bases of the junction unmatched. This CDR3 is 14 amino acids long. This CDR3 reads CASRQGAAGTEAFF. The CDR3 DNA sequence: TGTGCCAGCAGACAGGGGGCCGCGGGTACTGAAGCTTTCTTT.

The chain combines TRBV5-4 with TRBJ1-1; the match to TRBD1 covers 9 bases. The germline V gene encodes CDR1 SGHNT and CDR2 YYREEE (reference sequence). The CDR3 consists of 16 residues. The junction had 9 bases not matched to a gene; V was cut back by 6 bases and J by 0 bases. CDR3 coding DNA: TGTGCCAGCAAGAGGACAGGGGCGATAATGAACACTGAAGCTTTCTTT. Translated, it gives CASKRTGAIMNTEAFF.

The chain carries TRBV5-4 and TRBJ2-3; tentatively, D is TRBD2 (6 bases). This CDR3 spans 15 amino acids. V gave up 0 bases and J gave up 1 base, with 9 bases separating them. CDR1 SGHNT and CDR2 YYREEE come from the germline V gene (reference sequence). Written as DNA, the CDR3 is TGTGCCAGCAGCTTGGAGTGGGGGGGCACAGATACGCAGTATTTT. It yields the protein CASSLEWGGTDTQYF.

J is TRBJ2-7 and V is TRBV11-2; D is tentatively TRBD1 or TRBD2 (5 bases each). The CDR3 contains 14 residues. Germline CDR1 is SGHAT and CDR2 is FQNNGV. Trimming stripped 0 bases from V and 4 bases from J, with 10 bases between. In DNA form, the CDR3 reads TGTGCCAGCAGCTTAGATCGAGGGGCTTACGAGCAGTACTTC. Translating it yields CASSLDRGAYEQYF. Combining the CDR3 with reference TRBV11-2 and TRBJ2-7 gives the whole variable domain EAGVAQSPRYKIIEKRQSVAFWCNPISGHATLYWYQQILGQGPKLLIQFQNNGVVDDSQLPKDRFSAERLKGVDSTLKIQPAKLEDSAVYLCASSLDRGAYEQYFGPGTRLTVT.

V and J are TRBV4-3 and TRBJ1-3, with D possibly matching TRBD1 (5 bases). CDR1 LGHNA and CDR2 YSLEER come from the germline V gene. The CDR3 has 17 amino acids. Trimming took off 0 bases at V and 4 bases at J, with 16 bases between the two ends. The CDR3 bases are TGCGCCAGCAGCCAAGAGGGTAGGACGGGACTAGGAAACACCATATATTTT. Translation gives CASSQEGRTGLGNTIYF.

V gene TRBV10-3 combines with J gene TRBJ1-1; D is possibly TRBD1 (6 bases). Trimming took 6 bases from V and 2 from J, leaving 10 bases between them. Germline V gene sequence: CDR1 ENHRY, CDR2 SYGVKD. The CDR3 is 13 amino acids. CDR3 sequence reads: CAIRGDTNTEAFF. CDR3 nucleotide sequence: TGTGCCATCAGAGGGGACACCAACACTGAAGCTTTCTTT.

The chain carries TRBV2 and TRBJ2-5; D is uncertain. Germline lookup yields CDR1 SNHLY and CDR2 FYNNEI. The CDR3 covers 12 residues. With 7 bases removed from V and 2 bases from J, the gap between germline ends came to 8 bases. CDR3 amino acids: CASNDMQETQYF. The CDR3 DNA follows: TGTGCCAGCAACGATATGCAAGAGACCCAGTACTTC.

This clone occurred once. The V and J genes are TRBV30 and TRBJ1-6; no reliable D call. The CDR3 runs to 12 residues. From germline, CDR1 is GTSNPN and CDR2 SVGIG (reference sequence). V lost 2 bases and J lost 10, with 9 bases in between. CDR3 DNA sequence: TGTGCCTGGAGTCCTGTATTCTCACCCCTCCACTTT. This gives the protein CAWSPVFSPLHF. The full variable domain, completed using reference TRBV30 and TRBJ1-6, is SQTIHQWPATLVQPVGSPLSLECTVEGTSNPNLYWYRQAAGRGLQLLFYSVGIGQISSEVPQNLSASRPQDRQFILSSKKLLLSDSGFYLCAWSPVFSPLHFGNGTRLTVT.

V gene TRBV6-5 combines with J gene TRBJ2-5, with D possibly being TRBD1 or TRBD2 (5 bases each). CDR1 is MNHEY, CDR2 SVGAGI, per germline. V lost 8 bases to trimming and J lost 1 base, with 14 bases between them. This CDR3 spans 14 amino acids. This CDR3 is CASGTNWGQETQYF. In DNA, the CDR3 is TGTGCCAGCGGGACCAACTGGGGCCAAGAGACCCAGTACTTC.

The chain has TRBV19 and TRBJ2-5, with TRBD1 matching over 9 bases. Germline V gene data show CDR1 as LNHDA and CDR2 as SQIVND (reference sequence). V trimming: 5 bases; J trimming: 4 bases; junction bases outside the gene matches: 5. The CDR3 is made up of 14 amino acids. CDR3 coding DNA: TGTGCCAGTAGTTTGACAGGGGGTCTAGAGACCCAGTACTTC. It codes for CASSLTGGLETQYF.

The chain uses TRBV9 and TRBJ1-3; D remains ambiguous. Germline V CDR1 and CDR2: SGDLS, YYNGEE. The CDR3 length is 15 residues. Between the trimmed V and J ends, which lost 3 bases and 3 bases, there was a span of 13 bases. The CDR3 sequence is CASSDLPGYGNTIYF. The CDR3 coding sequence is TGTGCCAGCAGCGACTTACCGGGGTATGGAAACACCATATATTTT.

The genes are TRBV7-2 and TRBJ2-7; TRBD2 matches at 14 bases. Germline V gene lookup returns CDR1 SGHTA and CDR2 FQGNSA. Losses at the gene ends were 6 bases for V and 2 bases for J; bases not matched to a gene: 3. The CDR3 consists of 15 residues. Here the CDR3 DNA reads TGTGCCAGCAGGGGACTAGCGGGGGTGACCTACGAGCAGTACTTC. Translating gives CASRGLAGVTYEQYF.

The chain couples TRBV4-3 to TRBJ2-3, with TRBD2 matching 8 bases. The junction had 12 bases not matched to a gene; V was cut back by 5 bases and J by 5 bases. The CDR3 has 16 residues. Germline V gene lookup returns CDR1 LGHNA and CDR2 YSLEER. The chain's CDR3 is CASSEEAGAQGDTQYF. CDR3 coding DNA: TGCGCCAGCAGCGAGGAAGCGGGGGCGCAGGGAGATACGCAGTATTTT.

The V gene is TRBV7-2, the J gene TRBJ1-6; 10 bases map to TRBD1. The J segment lost 13 bases and the V segment lost 5 bases, leaving 11 bases of the junction unmatched. This CDR3 has 15 residues. Looked up from germline, CDR1 is SGHTA and CDR2 is FQGNSA. In DNA form, the CDR3 reads TGTGCCAGCAGCAACGGACAGGGGGGTTTTTCGCCCCTCCACTTT. Amino acids: CASSNGQGGFSPLHF. The full variable domain, completed using reference TRBV7-2 and TRBJ1-6, is GAGVSQSPSNKVTEKGKDVELRCDPISGHTALYWYRQSLGQGLEFLIYFQGNSAPDKSGLPSDRFSAERTGGSVSTLTIQRTQQEDSAVYLCASSNGQGGFSPLHFGNGTRLTVT.

The J gene is TRBJ1-4, the V gene TRBV20-1, with a tentative D call TRBD1 (5 bases). The CDR3 sequence is 12 residues long. Germline values: CDR1 DFQATT, CDR2 SNEGSKA (reference sequence). Deletions cut 3 bases from V and 6 bases from J, with 8 bases between. The CDR3 sequence: CSASGGDEKLFF. CDR3 nucleotides: TGCAGTGCTAGTGGGGGAGATGAAAAACTGTTTTTT.

V usage is TRBV5-6 and J usage is TRBJ2-7, with D hard to call. V was pared by 6 bases and J by 6 bases, with 13 bases between. The germline V gene has CDR1 SGHDT and CDR2 YYEEEE. This CDR3 is built from 12 residues. Here the CDR3 reads CASTYDYPEQYF. CDR3 coding DNA: TGTGCCAGCACCTATGATTACCCCGAGCAGTACTTC.

This chain uses TRBV9 with TRBJ2-3, with 11 bases lining up with TRBD2. The germline gives CDR1 SGDLS, CDR2 YYNGEE. The CDR3 runs 16 residues. The J segment lost 6 bases and the V segment lost 0 bases, leaving 6 bases of the junction unmatched. CDR3 in DNA: TGTGCCAGCAGCGTAGACCTAGCGGGGGGCCTGGATACGCAGTATTTT. Translating it yields CASSVDLAGGLDTQYF.

The rearrangement joins TRBV6-1 to TRBJ2-1; 8 bases agree with TRBD2. Germline CDR1 is MNHNS and CDR2 is SASEGT. Trimming cost V 2 bases and J 1 base; bases outside gene matches: 4. The CDR3 runs to 16 residues. In DNA, the CDR3 is TGTGCCAGCAGTGAATTCGGGGGGGCGTCCTACAATGAGCAGTTCTTC. Amino acid sequence: CASSEFGGASYNEQFF.

The chain carries TRBV7-2 and TRBJ2-3; D might be TRBD1 (6 bases). Germline V gene lookup returns CDR1 SGHTA and CDR2 FQGNSA. This CDR3 region has 14 residues. The V and J ends lost 4 bases and 0 bases respectively, with 8 bases between them. The CDR3 DNA reads TGTGCCAGCAGCTCGGACAGCAGCACAGATACGCAGTATTTT. Amino acid sequence: CASSSDSSTDTQYF.

The chain combines TRBV2 with TRBJ2-3; 8 bases line up with TRBD2. V lost 7 bases to trimming and J lost 6 bases; unmatched junction nucleotides: 9. This CDR3 comprises 14 residues. Germline CDR1 SNHLY, CDR2 FYNNEI. Written as DNA, the CDR3 is TGTGCCAGCACTGTTGGGACTAGTGTGGATACGCAGTATTTT. Protein sequence: CASTVGTSVDTQYF. The full variable domain, in which reference TRBV2 and TRBJ2-3 provide the parts outside the CDR3, is EPEVTQTPSHQVTQMGQEVILRCVPISNHLYFYWYRQILGQKVEFLVSFYNNEISEKSEIFDDQFSVERPDGSNFTLKIRSTKLEDSAMYFCASTVGTSVDTQYFGPGTRLTVL.

The chain combines TRBV4-1 with TRBJ2-7, with a tentative D call TRBD2 (7 bases). Germline CDR1 MGHRA, CDR2 YSYEKL. The CDR3 loop spans 15 amino acids. With 0 bases removed from V and 5 bases from J, the gap between germline ends came to 14 bases. The CDR3 sequence: CASSQDGGALNEQYF. The CDR3 coding sequence is TGCGCCAGCAGCCAAGATGGGGGGGCGCTTAACGAGCAGTACTTC.